This entry features one TCR beta chain sequence. The source material, RNA transcripts, was used to amplify TCR beta CDR3 regions. The HTBI primer set drove a first-round RT-PCR of the TCR CDR3. TCRdb reprocessed the multiplex PCR reads via MiXCR and lists one record per CDR3 protein. The sample holds some 560,000 distinct CDR3 sequences; around 15% are singletons and the top ten take roughly 13%. The sample is drawn from a study of T cells in Graves' hyperthyroidism and ophthalmopathy. V was cut by 2 bases and J by 8 bases, with 13 bases left in between. There are 14 residues in the CDR3. Germline V gene data show CDR1 as SQVTM and CDR2 as ANQGSEA.

Source material: blood. This chain links TRBV29-1 with TRBJ2-6; no firm D call. This sequence was found in a woman between 40 and 50 years old with Graves' hyperthyroidism. The CDR3 DNA reads as TGCAGCGTTGAATTTGACCGTTTGACCAACGTCCTGACTTTC. Encoded protein: CSVEFDRLTNVLTF.